The 29 T cell receptor beta chains in this list originate from one sample, sequenced in a study of T cell responses to AZD1222 COVID-19 vaccine. Clones were sequenced by immunoSEQ multiplex PCR, and TCRdb holds only the in-frame ones, with some missing. The top ten hold about 20% of the sample, which has 90,000 to 120,000 clones, approximately 90% seen once. Material: peripheral blood, obtained on day 0 of AZD1222 vaccination. The origin of the receptors is an adult in good health.

This clone was seen a single time. The CDR3 DNA follows: TGTGCCAGCAGTTGGGGGAGAGATCAGCCCCAGCATTTT. This translates into CASSWGRDQPQHF. The chain links TRBV6-5 to TRBJ1-5, with TRBD1 as a possible D gene (5 bases). This CDR3 has 13 amino acids. The ends were cut back, 4 bases at V and 5 bases at J, with 9 bases in the middle. Germline lookup yields CDR1 MNHEY and CDR2 SVGAGI.

The genes are TRBV6-2 or TRBV6-3 and TRBJ2-7; no reliable D call. The V gene lost 4 bases and the J gene lost 3 bases, with 4 bases spanning the gap. This CDR3 spans 11 amino acids. Germline V lookup: CDR1 MNHEY, CDR2 SVGEGT. CDR3 sequence reads: CASSFSYEQYF. The CDR3 nucleotides are TGTGCCAGCAGTTTCAGCTACGAGCAGTACTTC.

With respect to this clone: This may be a read error, as it is one base from a much larger clone. CDR3 amino acids: CARSPGGGGAYNEQFF. CDR3 nucleotide sequence: TGTGCCCGCAGCCCCGGGGGCGGGGGGGCGTACAATGAGCAGTTCTTC. This rearrangement joins TRBV7-3 to TRBJ2-1; 9 nucleotides match TRBD2. The germline gives CDR1 SGHTA, CDR2 FQGTGA. The CDR3 sequence is 16 residues long.

The J gene is TRBJ2-5, the V gene TRBV6-6, with TRBD1 identical over 8 bases. CDR1 and CDR2 (germline): MNHNY, SVGAGI (reference sequence). The V and J ends lost 2 bases and 2 bases, in that order; junction bases with no gene match: 4. CDR3 length: 15 residues. For the CDR3, the DNA is TGTGCCAGCAGTTACAAATACAGGGGGCAAGAGACCCAGTACTTC. This gives the protein CASSYKYRGQETQYF.

In nucleotides, the CDR3 is TGTGCTAGTGGTTTGGTATACGAGCAGTACTTC. The encoded protein is CASGLVYEQYF. The chain links TRBV12-5 to TRBJ2-7; D ambiguous. The length of the CDR3 is 11 residues. Germline-derived CDR1 and CDR2 are LGHNT and FRNRAP. V was shortened by 0 bases and J by 4 bases, with 1 base between the two germline ends.

This rearrangement joins TRBV11-1 to TRBJ2-6, with TRBD2 matching 9 bases. The germline CDR1 and CDR2 sequences are SGHAT and FQDESV (reference sequence). The trim removed 5 bases at V and 9 bases at J, leaving 8 bases unmatched. The CDR3 has 15 residues. DNA of the CDR3: TGTGCCAGCAGCCCGGGACTAGCTGCATTCAACGTCCTGACTTTC. Its translation: CASSPGLAAFNVLTF.

In DNA, the CDR3 is TGTGCCACTAGGAGTAGGGGAGTTCAAGAGACCCAGTACTTC. Translating gives CATRSRGVQETQYF. This rearrangement joins TRBV19 to TRBJ2-5; TRBD1 or TRBD2 may be the D gene (5 bases each). The length of the CDR3 is 14 residues. CDR1 is LNHDA and CDR2 is SQIVND in the germline V gene (reference sequence). The germline V and J ends were trimmed by 10 bases and 2 bases, with 17 bases remaining between them.

The chain uses TRBV5-4 and TRBJ2-7, with TRBD2 as a possible D gene (6 bases). With 3 bases removed from V and 2 bases from J, the gap between germline ends came to 18 bases. Germline V gives CDR1 SGHNT, CDR2 YYREEE (reference sequence). The CDR3 sequence is 16 residues long. CDR3 sequence: CASSWMRDSGAYEQYF. The CDR3 DNA reads TGTGCCAGCAGCTGGATGCGGGACTCTGGGGCCTACGAGCAGTACTTC. Full variable domain (rest looked up from reference TRBV5-4 and TRBJ2-7): ETGVTQSPTHLIKTRGQQVTLRCSSQSGHNTVSWYQQALGQGPQFIFQYYREEENGRGNFPPRFSGLQFPNYSSELNVNALELDDSALYLCASSWMRDSGAYEQYFGPGTRLTVT.

In its sample, this clone was seen once. V is TRBV6-5 and J is TRBJ1-2; D might be TRBD1 (5 bases). Trimming shortened V by 2 bases and J by 8 bases, and 21 bases separated the two germline ends. Germline CDR1 and CDR2: MNHEY and SVGAGI. The CDR3 spans 16 residues. In nucleotides, the CDR3 is TGTGCCAGCAGTTACGGGGGAGGGCAGGGAGTTAGCGGCTACACCTTC. Translating it yields CASSYGGGQGVSGYTF.

The CDR3 bases are TGTGCCAGCAGTGGGGGCAGGGATCCTCGGGAAAAACTGTTTTTT. Its translation: CASSGGRDPREKLFF. V and J are TRBV2 and TRBJ1-4; weak D call: TRBD1 (5 bases). Trimming shortened V by 4 bases and J by 8 bases, and 17 bases separated the two germline ends. The germline CDR1 and CDR2 sequences are SNHLY and FYNNEI. This CDR3 spans 15 amino acids.

The chain is built from TRBV3-1 (or the pseudogene TRBV3-2) and TRBJ1-4, with unresolved D. The V end lost 1 base, the J end lost 0 bases, and 3 bases lay between the germline ends. Germline V gives CDR1 LGHDT, CDR2 YNNKEL (reference sequence). This CDR3 has 14 amino acids. The CDR3 spells CASSQGSTNEKLFF. The CDR3 nucleotides read TGTGCCAGCAGCCAAGGGTCAACTAATGAAAAACTGTTTTTT.

The chain recombines TRBV11-1 with TRBJ1-1; possibly TRBD1 for D (5 bases). CDR1 and CDR2 (germline): SGHAT, FQDESV (reference sequence). V was trimmed by 4 bases and J by 6 bases, leaving 12 bases between them. This CDR3 is 13 amino acids long. The CDR3 nucleotides read TGTGCCAGCAGCTCACAAGGGGTGGCTGAAGCTTTCTTT. This codes for CASSSQGVAEAFF.

This clone has a single count. The chain is built from TRBV12-5 and TRBJ1-5; the match to TRBD1 covers 10 bases. The CDR3 spans 19 residues. J gave up 2 bases and V 1 base, and 11 bases lay outside the gene matches. Germline lookup yields CDR1 LGHNT and CDR2 FRNRAP. CDR3 sequence (DNA): TGTGCTAGTGGTTTGGACGGGGGGACAGGGGAGAGGGGCAATCAGCCCCAGCATTTT. Encoded protein: CASGLDGGTGERGNQPQHF.

The gene calls are TRBV5-1 and TRBJ2-5, with no clear D. The CDR3 has 12 residues. The V and J ends lost 4 bases and 5 bases respectively, with 9 bases between them. CDR1 and CDR2 from the germline V gene are SGHRS and YFSETQ. The CDR3 DNA reads as TGCGCCAGCAGCCCTCAGCACGAGACCCAGTACTTC. This encodes CASSPQHETQYF.

This clone appeared a single time. The chain links TRBV7-9 to TRBJ1-2, with 7 positions matching TRBD1. The CDR3 has 13 residues. The J segment lost 3 bases and the V segment lost 4 bases, leaving 2 bases of the junction unmatched. CDR1 and CDR2 (germline): SEHNR, FQNEAQ (reference sequence). The CDR3 region is CASSSTGDYGYTF. The CDR3 bases are TGTGCCAGCAGCTCAACAGGGGACTATGGCTACACCTTC.

V gene TRBV9 combines with J gene TRBJ2-1; the D is unclear. The CDR3 is 14 amino acids. V was pared by 0 bases and J by 7 bases, with 11 bases between. Germline CDR1 is SGDLS and CDR2 is YYNGEE. For the CDR3, the DNA is TGTGCCAGCAGCGTAGGCGGCCACCCAAATGAGCAGTTCTTC. Residues: CASSVGGHPNEQFF.

The chain employs TRBV4-2 and TRBJ2-3; D is possibly TRBD1 (5 bases). Looked up from germline, CDR1 is LGHNA and CDR2 is YNFKEQ. V was pared by 4 bases and J by 2 bases, with 13 bases between. The CDR3 loop spans 15 amino acids. This CDR3 reads CASSRGGGTTDTQYF. Written as DNA, the CDR3 is TGTGCCAGCAGCCGGGGCGGTGGAACCACAGATACGCAGTATTTT.

This chain connects TRBV6-1 to TRBJ1-5, with D unresolved. V lost 0 bases and J 4 bases, leaving 4 bases between the germline ends. This CDR3 contains 13 residues. Germline CDR1 reads MNHNS; CDR2 reads SASEGT. CDR3 nucleotides: TGTGCCAGCAGTGAAGCCCGAAATCAGCCCCAGCATTTT. Its translation: CASSEARNQPQHF.

The gene calls are TRBV7-2 and TRBJ1-1; perhaps TRBD1 as D (6 bases). Trimming stripped 0 bases from V and 4 bases from J, with 12 bases between. The germline V gene encodes CDR1 SGHTA and CDR2 FQGNSA. The CDR3 sequence is 15 residues long. CDR3: CASSLATGAITEAFF. The DNA for the CDR3 is TGTGCCAGCAGCTTAGCGACGGGGGCAATCACTGAAGCTTTCTTT.

This chain uses TRBV6-1 with TRBJ2-7; 10 nucleotides match TRBD2. Trimming cost V 3 bases and J 2 bases; bases outside gene matches: 4. Germline CDR1 and CDR2: MNHNS and SASEGT. The CDR3 extends over 15 amino acids. CDR3 loop: CASSEESGGAYEQYF. DNA for the CDR3: TGTGCCAGCAGTGAGGAGAGCGGGGGGGCCTACGAGCAGTACTTC.

The gene calls are TRBV5-8 and TRBJ1-4; weak D call: TRBD1 (5 bases). The CDR3 consists of 15 residues. The germline gives CDR1 SGHTS, CDR2 YDEGEE. V lost 2 bases, J lost 1 base, and 9 bases lay in between. For the CDR3, the DNA is TGTGCCAGCAGCTTATGGGGGAAAACTAATGAAAAACTGTTTTTT. Residues: CASSLWGKTNEKLFF.

The chain carries TRBV19 and TRBJ1-1; D is perhaps TRBD1 (6 bases). Between the trimmed V and J ends, which lost 3 bases and 0 bases, there was a span of 8 bases. This CDR3 comprises 14 residues. Germline V lookup: CDR1 LNHDA, CDR2 SQIVND (reference sequence). This CDR3 reads CASSMDRLNTEAFF. The CDR3 DNA sequence: TGTGCCAGTAGTATGGACAGACTGAACACTGAAGCTTTCTTT.

The chain uses TRBV11-2 and TRBJ2-1, with 8 bases fitting TRBD1. Losses at the gene ends were 1 base for V and 2 bases for J; bases not matched to a gene: 4. The CDR3 sequence is 16 residues long. The germline CDR1 and CDR2 sequences are SGHAT and FQNNGV. The CDR3 sequence: CASSLARDRPYNEQFF. In DNA form, the CDR3 reads TGTGCCAGCAGCTTAGCCCGGGACAGGCCCTACAATGAGCAGTTCTTC.

The rearrangement uses TRBV7-2 and TRBJ2-3; 11 bases agree with TRBD2. This CDR3 spans 16 amino acids. CDR1 is SGHTA, CDR2 FQGNSA, per germline. V shed 3 bases and J 4 bases; nucleotides not matched to a gene: 6. The CDR3 is CASSFLAGGGSDTQYF. The DNA for the CDR3 is TGTGCCAGCAGCTTTCTAGCGGGGGGAGGATCAGATACGCAGTATTTT. Combining the CDR3 with reference TRBV7-2 and TRBJ2-3 gives the whole variable domain GAGVSQSPSNKVTEKGKDVELRCDPISGHTALYWYRQSLGQGLEFLIYFQGNSAPDKSGLPSDRFSAERTGGSVSTLTIQRTQQEDSAVYLCASSFLAGGGSDTQYFGPGTRLTVL.

The rearrangement uses TRBV12-3 or TRBV12-4 and TRBJ1-1, with D hard to call. With 4 bases removed from V and 1 base from J, the gap between germline ends came to 7 bases. The length of the CDR3 is 13 residues. Here the CDR3 reads CASSWNRNTEAFF. CDR3 DNA sequence: TGTGCCAGCAGTTGGAATCGGAACACTGAAGCTTTCTTT.

This clone has more than one count but fewer than ten. The rearrangement uses TRBV13 and TRBJ2-1; D may match TRBD1 or TRBD2 (5 bases each). This CDR3 comprises 17 residues. Germline V lookup: CDR1 PRHDT, CDR2 FYEKMQ (reference sequence). With 5 bases removed from V and 0 bases from J, the gap between germline ends came to 17 bases. CDR3 loop: CASSMPGPRASYNEQFF. The CDR3 DNA reads TGTGCCAGCAGCATGCCGGGACCGAGGGCCTCCTACAATGAGCAGTTCTTC.

This clone has just one count. V and J are TRBV7-2 and TRBJ2-3, with 7 bases identical to TRBD2. CDR1 and CDR2 from the germline V gene are SGHTA and FQGNSA. V was pared by 5 bases and J by 2 bases, with 7 bases of the junction left unmatched. There are 15 residues in the CDR3. The CDR3 DNA follows: TGTGCCAGCAGCCCCCAGACTAGCCCCACAGATACGCAGTATTTT. This codes for CASSPQTSPTDTQYF.

V usage is TRBV12-3 or TRBV12-4 and J usage is TRBJ2-5, with TRBD2 as a possible D gene (6 bases). This CDR3 is 11 amino acids long. V lost 6 bases and J 7 bases, leaving 9 bases between the germline ends. This chain's CDR3 is CASRGGWTQYF. The CDR3 coding sequence is TGTGCCAGCAGGGGGGGATGGACCCAGTACTTC.

This clone was seen once. This chain connects TRBV19 to TRBJ2-1, with TRBD2 identical over 8 bases. V trimming: 0 bases; J trimming: 6 bases; junction bases outside the gene matches: 7. This CDR3 is 16 amino acids long. From germline, CDR1 is LNHDA and CDR2 SQIVND (reference sequence). CDR3 nucleotides: TGTGCCAGTAGTATAGAATTCCGGGCGGGGGGCAATGAGCAGTTCTTC. Protein sequence: CASSIEFRAGGNEQFF.